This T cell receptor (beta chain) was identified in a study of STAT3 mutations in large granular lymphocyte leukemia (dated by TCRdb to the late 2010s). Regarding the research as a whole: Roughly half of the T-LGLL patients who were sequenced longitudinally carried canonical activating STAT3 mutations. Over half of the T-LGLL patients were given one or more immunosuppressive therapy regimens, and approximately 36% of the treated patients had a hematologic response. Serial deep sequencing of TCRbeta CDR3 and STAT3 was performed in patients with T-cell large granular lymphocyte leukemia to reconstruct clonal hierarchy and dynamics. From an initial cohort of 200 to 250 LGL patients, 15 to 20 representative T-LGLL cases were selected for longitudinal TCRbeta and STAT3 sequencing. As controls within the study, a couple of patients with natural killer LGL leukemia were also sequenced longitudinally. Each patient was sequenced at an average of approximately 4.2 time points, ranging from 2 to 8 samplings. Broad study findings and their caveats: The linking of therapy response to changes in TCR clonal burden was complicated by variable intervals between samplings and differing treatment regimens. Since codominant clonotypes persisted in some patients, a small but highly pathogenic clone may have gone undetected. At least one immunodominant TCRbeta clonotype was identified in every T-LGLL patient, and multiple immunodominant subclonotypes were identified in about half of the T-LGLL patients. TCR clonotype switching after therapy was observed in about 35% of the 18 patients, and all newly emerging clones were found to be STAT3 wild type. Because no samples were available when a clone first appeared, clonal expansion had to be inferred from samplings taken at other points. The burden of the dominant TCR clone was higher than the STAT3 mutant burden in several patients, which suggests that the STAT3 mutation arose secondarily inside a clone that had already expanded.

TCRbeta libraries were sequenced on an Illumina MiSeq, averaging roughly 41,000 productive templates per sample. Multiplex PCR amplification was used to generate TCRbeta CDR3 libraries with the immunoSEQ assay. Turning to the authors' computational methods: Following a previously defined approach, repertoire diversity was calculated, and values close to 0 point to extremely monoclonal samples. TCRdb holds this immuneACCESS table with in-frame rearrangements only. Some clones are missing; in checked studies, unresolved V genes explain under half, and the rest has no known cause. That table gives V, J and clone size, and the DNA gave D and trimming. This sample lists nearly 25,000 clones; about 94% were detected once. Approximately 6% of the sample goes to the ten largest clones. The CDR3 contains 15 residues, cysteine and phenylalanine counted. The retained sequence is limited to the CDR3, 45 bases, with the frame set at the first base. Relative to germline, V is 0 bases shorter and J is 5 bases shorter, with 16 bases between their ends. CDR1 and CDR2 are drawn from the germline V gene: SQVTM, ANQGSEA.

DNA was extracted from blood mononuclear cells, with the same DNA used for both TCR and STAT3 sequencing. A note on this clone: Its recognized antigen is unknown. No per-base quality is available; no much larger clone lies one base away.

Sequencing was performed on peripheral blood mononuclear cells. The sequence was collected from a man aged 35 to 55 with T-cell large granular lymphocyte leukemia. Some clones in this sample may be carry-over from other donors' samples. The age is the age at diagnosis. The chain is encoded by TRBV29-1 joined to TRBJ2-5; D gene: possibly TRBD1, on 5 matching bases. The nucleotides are TGCAGCGTTGAAGATGGCAGAAGGGGCAGGGAGACCCAGTACTTC. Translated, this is CSVEDGRRGRETQYF.